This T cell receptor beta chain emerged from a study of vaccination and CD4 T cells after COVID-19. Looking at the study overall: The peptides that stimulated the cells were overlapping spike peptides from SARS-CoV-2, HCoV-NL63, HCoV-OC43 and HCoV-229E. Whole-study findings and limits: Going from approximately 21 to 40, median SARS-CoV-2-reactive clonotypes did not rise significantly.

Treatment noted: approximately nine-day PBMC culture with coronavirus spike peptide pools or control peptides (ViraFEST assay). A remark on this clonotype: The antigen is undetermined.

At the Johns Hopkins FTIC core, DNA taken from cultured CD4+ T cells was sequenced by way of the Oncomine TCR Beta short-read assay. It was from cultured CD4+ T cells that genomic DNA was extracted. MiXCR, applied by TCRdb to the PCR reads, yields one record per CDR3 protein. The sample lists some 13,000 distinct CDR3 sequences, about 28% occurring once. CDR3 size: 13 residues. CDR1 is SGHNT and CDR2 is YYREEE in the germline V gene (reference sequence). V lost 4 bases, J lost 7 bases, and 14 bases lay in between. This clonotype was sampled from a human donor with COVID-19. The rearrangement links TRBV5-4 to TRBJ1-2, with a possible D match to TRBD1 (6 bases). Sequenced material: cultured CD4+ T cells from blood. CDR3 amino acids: CASSNRQVFGYTF. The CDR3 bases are TGTGCCAGCAGCAATAGACAGGTATTTGGCTACACCTTC.